What follows describes a single TCR beta chain. Lacking the conserved final phenylalanine or tryptophan, this CDR3 likely reflects a read error. A modified ARM-PCR protocol with three rounds of nested PCR amplified TCRbeta. TCRdb re-derived calls from the multiplex PCR reads in MiXCR, one entry per CDR3 protein. The sample shows over 110,000 distinct CDR3 sequences, approximately 66% of them seen only once. The ends lost 4 bases at V and 6 bases at J; junction bases unmatched: 7. Germline assignment: CDR1 MNHNS and CDR2 SASEGT. The CDR3 consists of 15 residues. No cell sorting was done before RNA was extracted from the tissue. The sample originates from a study of tumor and adjacent non-tumor tissue in lung cancer. Study at large: Patients comprised eleven to twelve adenocarcinoma, 2 squamous cell carcinoma and 1 small cell lung cancer.

The sequenced sample was lung tumor tissue. This chain uses TRBV6-1 with TRBJ2-1; 9 bases match TRBD2. The TCR originated in a man in his 60s with small cell lung cancer. The CDR3 reads CASSVRLAAPNEQFL. CDR3 DNA: TGTGCCAGCAGTGTAAGACTAGCGGCCCCCAATGAGCAGTTCTTA.